The text below deals with one T cell receptor beta chain. This sample is part of a study of PD-L1 blockade in urothelial cancer. Overall study context: Anywhere from 0 to 3 prior chemotherapy regimens had been received by patients.

Time point: pretreatment peripheral blood. Metastatic or locally advanced urothelial carcinoma was present in the patients. This table comes from immunoSEQ multiplex PCR, and its TCRdb copy is limited to in-frame clones, with some not included. The sample lists about 72,000 clones; roughly 90% were seen once. CDR3 length: 20 amino acids. The chain combines TRBV21-1 with TRBJ1-5; the table's D call TRBD1 went unverified against the DNA. TRBV21-1 is marked as a pseudogene. This TCR was sampled from a man between 65 and 80 years old with urothelial cancer. Here the sequenced sample was PBMCs, taken around atezolizumab (anti-PD-L1) treatment. CDR3 DNA: TGTGCCAGCTCGTCGACAGGGCGGGGACCCTCTCCTTTTGGCAATCAGCCCCAGCATTTT. This gives the protein CASSSTGRGPSPFGNQPQHF.